Each of the 5 T cell receptor beta chains below was sequenced from the same sample in a study of blood T cell repertoires in COVID-19. Profiling relied on immunoSEQ multiplex PCR, and the TCRdb table lists in-frame clones only, not all of them. Of roughly 140,000 clones in the sample, approximately 80% are singletons; the top ten hold approximately 5%. Sequenced: peripheral blood. Receptors originate from a woman between 45 and 65 years old with acute or convalescent COVID-19.

V gene TRBV27 combines with J gene TRBJ1-5; D is unresolved. Germline CDR1 and CDR2: MNHEY and SMNVEV (reference sequence). V lost 5 bases, J lost 0 bases, and 14 bases lay in between. There are 16 residues in the CDR3. In DNA form, the CDR3 reads TGTGCCAGCAGTCCCGAAGCCTTTTATAGCAATCAGCCCCAGCATTTT. Residues: CASSPEAFYSNQPQHF.

The chain carries TRBV11-2 and TRBJ2-3; a possible D gene is TRBD1 (6 bases). CDR3 length: 15 amino acids. Germline V CDR1 and CDR2: SGHAT, FQNNGV. V lost 5 bases and J lost 4, with 16 bases in between. CDR3 sequence reads: CASSRLQGPADTQYF. Here the CDR3 DNA reads TGTGCCAGCAGCAGACTACAGGGACCGGCAGATACGCAGTATTTT.

The CDR3 region is CASRTNAAEAFF. The CDR3 coding sequence is TGTGCCAGCAGAACTAATGCGGCTGAAGCTTTCTTT. The chain recombines TRBV7-8 with TRBJ1-1; unclear D gene. The CDR3 runs to 12 residues. V lost 6 bases and J lost 6, with 11 bases in between. Germline CDR1 SGHVS, CDR2 FQNEAQ. Full variable domain (outside the CDR3, taken from reference TRBV7-8 and TRBJ1-1): GAGVSQSPRYKVAKRGQDVALRCDPISGHVSLFWYQQALGQGPEFLTYFQNEAQLDKSGLPSDRFFAERPEGSVSTLKIQRTQQEDSAVYLCASRTNAAEAFFGQGTRLTVV.

V and J are TRBV2 and TRBJ2-5; TRBD2 might be the D (6 bases). CDR3 length: 15 residues. Germline CDR1 is SNHLY and CDR2 is FYNNEI. Trimming pared 11 bases from V and 1 base from J, leaving 20 bases between. In nucleotides, the CDR3 is TGTGCCTCTTCATTGATGGGGGGAAGCCAAGAGACCCAGTACTTC. This encodes CASSLMGGSQETQYF.

The rearrangement uses TRBV6-2 or TRBV6-3 and TRBJ1-1; 9 bases are shared with TRBD1. This CDR3 spans 18 amino acids. Germline lookup yields CDR1 MNHEY and CDR2 SVGEGT. Trimming removed 5 bases from V and 5 bases from J; junction bases left unmatched: 18. As DNA, the CDR3 is TGTGCCAGCAGTCGTCCCCCGGGACAGGGTAGAGGTAAAACTGAAGCTTTCTTT. Translation gives CASSRPPGQGRGKTEAFF.